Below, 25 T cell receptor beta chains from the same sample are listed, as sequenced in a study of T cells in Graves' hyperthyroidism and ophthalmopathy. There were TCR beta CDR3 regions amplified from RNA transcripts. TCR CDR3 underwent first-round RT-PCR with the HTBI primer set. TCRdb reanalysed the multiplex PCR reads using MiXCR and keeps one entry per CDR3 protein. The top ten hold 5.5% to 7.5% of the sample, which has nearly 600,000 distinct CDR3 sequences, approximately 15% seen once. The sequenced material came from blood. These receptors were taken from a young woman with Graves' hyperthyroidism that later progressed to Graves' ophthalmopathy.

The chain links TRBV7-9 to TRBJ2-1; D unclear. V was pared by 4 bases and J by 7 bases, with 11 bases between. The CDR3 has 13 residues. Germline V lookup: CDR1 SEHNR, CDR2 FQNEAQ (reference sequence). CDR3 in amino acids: CASSSSELNEQFF. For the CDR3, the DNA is TGTGCCAGCAGCTCATCGGAGTTAAATGAGCAGTTCTTC.

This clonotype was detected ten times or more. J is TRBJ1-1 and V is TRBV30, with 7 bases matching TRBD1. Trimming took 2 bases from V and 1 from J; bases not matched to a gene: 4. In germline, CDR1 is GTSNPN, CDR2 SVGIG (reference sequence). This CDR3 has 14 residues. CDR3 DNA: TGTGCCTGGAGTTACCGGGACAGGAACACTGAAGCTTTCTTT. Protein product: CAWSYRDRNTEAFF.

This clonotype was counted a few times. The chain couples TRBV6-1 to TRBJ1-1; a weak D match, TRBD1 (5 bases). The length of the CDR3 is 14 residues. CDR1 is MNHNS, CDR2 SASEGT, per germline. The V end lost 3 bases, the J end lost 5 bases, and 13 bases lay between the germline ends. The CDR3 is CASSDEGLGTEAFF. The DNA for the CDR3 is TGTGCCAGCAGTGATGAGGGGTTGGGTACTGAAGCTTTCTTT.

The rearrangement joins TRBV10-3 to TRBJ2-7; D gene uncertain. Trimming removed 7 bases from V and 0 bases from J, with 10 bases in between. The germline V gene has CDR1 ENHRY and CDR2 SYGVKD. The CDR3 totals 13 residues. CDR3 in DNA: TGTGCCATCACCGGAGTCGGCTCCTACGAGCAGTACTTC. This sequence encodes CAITGVGSYEQYF.

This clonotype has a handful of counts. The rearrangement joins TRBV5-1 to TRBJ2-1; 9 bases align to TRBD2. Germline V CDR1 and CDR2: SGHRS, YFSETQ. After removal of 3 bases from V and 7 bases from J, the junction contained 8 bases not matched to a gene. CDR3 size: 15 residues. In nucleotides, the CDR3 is TGCGCCAGCAGCTCCCGTAGCGGGAGCGCGAATGAGCAGTTCTTC. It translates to CASSSRSGSANEQFF.

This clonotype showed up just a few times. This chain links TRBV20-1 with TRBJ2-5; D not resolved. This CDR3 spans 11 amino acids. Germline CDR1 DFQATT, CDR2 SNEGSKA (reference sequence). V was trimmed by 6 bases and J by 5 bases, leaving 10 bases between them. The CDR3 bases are TGCAGTGCGGCGTCCCTCGAGACCCAGTACTTC. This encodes CSAASLETQYF.

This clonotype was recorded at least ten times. Here the CDR3 reads CASSGGTGNTEAFF. The DNA of the CDR3 is TGTGCCAGCAGCGGGGGGACGGGGAACACTGAAGCTTTCTTT. The chain employs TRBV2 and TRBJ1-1, with a possible D match to TRBD1 (5 bases). Germline V CDR1 and CDR2: SNHLY, FYNNEI. This CDR3 spans 14 amino acids. The ends were cut back, 6 bases at V and 1 base at J, with 12 bases in the middle. Based on the CDR3 plus reference TRBV2 and TRBJ1-1, the full variable domain is EPEVTQTPSHQVTQMGQEVILRCVPISNHLYFYWYRQILGQKVEFLVSFYNNEISEKSEIFDDQFSVERPDGSNFTLKIRSTKLEDSAMYFCASSGGTGNTEAFFGQGTRLTVV.

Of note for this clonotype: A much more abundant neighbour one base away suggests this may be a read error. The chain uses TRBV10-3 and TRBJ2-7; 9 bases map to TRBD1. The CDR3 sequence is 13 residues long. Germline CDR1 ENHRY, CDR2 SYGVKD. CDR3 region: CATSGTGPYEQYF. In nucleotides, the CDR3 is TGTGCCACCAGTGGGACAGGGCCCTACGAGCAGTACTTC.

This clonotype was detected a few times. Written as DNA, the CDR3 is TGTGCCAGCATGGCCGGGAATGGCGGCTACACCTTC. Protein sequence: CASMAGNGGYTF. The genes are TRBV25-1 and TRBJ1-2, with D unresolved. From germline, CDR1 is MGHDK and CDR2 SYGVNS. The CDR3 length is 12 residues. The V and J ends lost 7 bases and 8 bases respectively, with 14 bases between them.

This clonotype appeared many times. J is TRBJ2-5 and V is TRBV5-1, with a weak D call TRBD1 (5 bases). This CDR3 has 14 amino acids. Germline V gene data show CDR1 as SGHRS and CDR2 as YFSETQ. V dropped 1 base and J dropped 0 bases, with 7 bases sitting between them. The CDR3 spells CASSLIRDQETQYF. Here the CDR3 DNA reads TGCGCCAGCAGCTTGATCAGGGACCAAGAGACCCAGTACTTC.

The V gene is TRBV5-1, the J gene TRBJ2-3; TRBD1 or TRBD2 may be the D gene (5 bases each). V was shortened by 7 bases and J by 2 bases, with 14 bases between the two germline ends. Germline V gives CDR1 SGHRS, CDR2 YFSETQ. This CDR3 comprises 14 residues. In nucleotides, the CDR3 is TGCGCCAGCGGCCAATGGGGGAACACAGATACGCAGTATTTT. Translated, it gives CASGQWGNTDTQYF.

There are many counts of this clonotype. CDR3 bases: TGTGCCAGTAGTATTTTTGGCGGCTATGGCTACACCTTC. Translation: CASSIFGGYGYTF. The chain recombines TRBV19 with TRBJ1-2, with D unresolved. Germline lookup yields CDR1 LNHDA and CDR2 SQIVND (reference sequence). The CDR3 is made up of 13 amino acids. Trimming pared 3 bases from V and 4 bases from J, leaving 9 bases between.

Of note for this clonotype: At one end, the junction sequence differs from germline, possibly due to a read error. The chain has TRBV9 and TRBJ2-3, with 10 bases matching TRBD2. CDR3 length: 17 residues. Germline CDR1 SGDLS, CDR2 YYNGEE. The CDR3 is CANSVGSSGSITDTQYF. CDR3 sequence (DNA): TGTGCCAACAGCGTAGGGTCTAGCGGGAGTATCACAGATACGCAGTATTTT.

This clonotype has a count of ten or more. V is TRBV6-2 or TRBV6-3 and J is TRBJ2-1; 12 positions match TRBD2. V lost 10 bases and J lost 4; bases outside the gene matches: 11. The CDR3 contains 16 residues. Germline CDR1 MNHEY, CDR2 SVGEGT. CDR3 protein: CATNTLAGGRYNEQFF. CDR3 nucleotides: TGTGCCACCAATACACTAGCGGGAGGTCGGTACAATGAGCAGTTCTTC.

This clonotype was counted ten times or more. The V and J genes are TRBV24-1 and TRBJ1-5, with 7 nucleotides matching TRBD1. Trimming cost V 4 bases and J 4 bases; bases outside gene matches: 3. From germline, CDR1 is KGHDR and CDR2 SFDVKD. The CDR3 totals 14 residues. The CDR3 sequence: CATSDLQGNQPQHF. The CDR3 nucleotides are TGTGCCACCAGTGACCTACAGGGGAATCAGCCCCAGCATTTT.

The CDR3 loop is CASSLIVGGPGYGYTF. CDR3 DNA sequence: TGTGCCAGCAGTTTGATCGTGGGGGGCCCCGGCTATGGCTACACCTTC. This rearrangement joins TRBV12-3 or TRBV12-4 to TRBJ1-2; tentative D call: TRBD1 (6 bases). Trimming cost V 3 bases and J 4 bases, with 18 bases left between them. The CDR3 is 16 residues long.

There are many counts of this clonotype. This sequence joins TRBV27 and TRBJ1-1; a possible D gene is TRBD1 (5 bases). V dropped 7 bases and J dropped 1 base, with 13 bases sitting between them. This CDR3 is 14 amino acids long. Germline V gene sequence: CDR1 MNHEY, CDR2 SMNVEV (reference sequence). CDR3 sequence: CASTRAGGNTEAFF. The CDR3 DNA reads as TGTGCCAGCACGCGTGCGGGGGGGAACACTGAAGCTTTCTTT.

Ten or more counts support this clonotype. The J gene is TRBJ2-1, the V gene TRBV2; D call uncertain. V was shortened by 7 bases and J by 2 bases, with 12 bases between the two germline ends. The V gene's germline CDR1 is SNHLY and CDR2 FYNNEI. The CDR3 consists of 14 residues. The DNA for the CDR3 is TGTGCCAGCACCGGCAAACAACCCTACAATGAGCAGTTCTTC. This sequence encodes CASTGKQPYNEQFF.

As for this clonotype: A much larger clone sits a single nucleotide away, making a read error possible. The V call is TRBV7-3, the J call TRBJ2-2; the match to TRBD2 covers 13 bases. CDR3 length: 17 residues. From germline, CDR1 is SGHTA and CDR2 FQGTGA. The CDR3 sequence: CAGSQGLAGEVTGELFF. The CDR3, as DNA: TGTGCCGGCAGCCAAGGACTAGCGGGAGAGGTCACCGGGGAGCTGTTTTTT.

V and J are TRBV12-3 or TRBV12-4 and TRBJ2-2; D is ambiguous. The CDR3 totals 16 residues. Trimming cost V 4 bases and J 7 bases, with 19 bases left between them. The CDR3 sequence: CASSYSQTGVVGELFF. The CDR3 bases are TGTGCCAGCAGTTATTCCCAGACTGGGGTGGTCGGGGAGCTGTTTTTT.

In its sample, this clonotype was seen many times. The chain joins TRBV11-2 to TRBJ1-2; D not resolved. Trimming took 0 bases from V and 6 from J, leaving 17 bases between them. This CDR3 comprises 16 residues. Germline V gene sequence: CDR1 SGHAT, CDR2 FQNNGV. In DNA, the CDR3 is TGTGCCAGCAGCTTAGATGTGGAGGGCGTACGAGATGGCTACACCTTC. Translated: CASSLDVEGVRDGYTF.

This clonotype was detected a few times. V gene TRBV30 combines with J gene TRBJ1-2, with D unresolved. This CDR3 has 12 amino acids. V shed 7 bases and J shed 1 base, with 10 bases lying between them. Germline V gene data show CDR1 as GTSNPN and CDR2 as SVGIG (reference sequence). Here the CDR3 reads CAFPGDNYGYTF. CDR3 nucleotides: TGTGCCTTCCCAGGTGATAACTATGGCTACACCTTC. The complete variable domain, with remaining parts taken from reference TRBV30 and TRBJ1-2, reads SQTIHQWPATLVQPVGSPLSLECTVEGTSNPNLYWYRQAAGRGLQLLFYSVGIGQISSEVPQNLSASRPQDRQFILSSKKLLLSDSGFYLCAFPGDNYGYTFGSGTRLTVV.

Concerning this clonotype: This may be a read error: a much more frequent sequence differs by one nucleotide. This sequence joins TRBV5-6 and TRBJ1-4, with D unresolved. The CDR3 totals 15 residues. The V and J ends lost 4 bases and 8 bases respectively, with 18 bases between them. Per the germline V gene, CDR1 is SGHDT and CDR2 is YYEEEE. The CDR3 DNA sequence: TGTGCCAGCAGCGTCAGCGAGAGGACGGGCGAAAAACTGTTTTTT. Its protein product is CASSVSERTGEKLFF.

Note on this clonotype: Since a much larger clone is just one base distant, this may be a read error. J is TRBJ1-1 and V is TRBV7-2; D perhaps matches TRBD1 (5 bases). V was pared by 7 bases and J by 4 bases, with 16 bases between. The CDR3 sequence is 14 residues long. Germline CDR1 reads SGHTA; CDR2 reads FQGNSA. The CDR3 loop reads CASNLWGSGTEAFF. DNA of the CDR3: TGTGCCAGCAACTTGTGGGGGTCGGGCACTGAAGCTTTCTTT.

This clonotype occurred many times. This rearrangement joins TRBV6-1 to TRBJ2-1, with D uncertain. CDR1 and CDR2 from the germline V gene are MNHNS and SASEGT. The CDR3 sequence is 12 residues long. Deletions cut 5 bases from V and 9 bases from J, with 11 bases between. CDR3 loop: CASSHSESEQFF. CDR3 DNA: TGTGCCAGCAGTCACAGCGAGAGTGAGCAGTTCTTC.